Listed here is a single TCR beta chain. This record belongs to a study of blood T cell repertoires in COVID-19. In the source study's methods: Scientists estimated how many nucleated cells there were by amplifying reference gene primers. Libraries were prepared by immunoSEQ multiplex PCR; TCRdb keeps only in-frame clonotypes and omits some of them. V and J calls and clone size are given by that table; D and trimming were obtained from the DNA. The profile shows about 160,000 clones, roughly 84% of them singletons. Trimming cost V 2 bases and J 2 bases; bases outside gene matches: 7. The CDR3 extends over 17 amino acids. CDR1 is KGHSH, CDR2 LQKENI, per germline.

This TCR derives from a woman older than 75 with active or convalescent COVID-19. The chain has TRBV18 and TRBJ1-3; 9 nucleotides agree with TRBD1. Specimen: peripheral blood. CDR3 in amino acids: CASSPRTGESAGNTIYF. In DNA form, the CDR3 reads TGTGCCAGCTCACCAAGGACAGGGGAGAGCGCTGGAAACACCATATATTTT.